This is a list of T cell receptor beta chains from one sample in a study of T cells expressing NK-cell markers. TCRdb reprocessed the 5' RACE reads; each CDR3 protein has one entry and no DNA is given. The sample yields some 390,000 distinct CDR3 sequences, of which the top ten take up roughly 10%. Material for sequencing was blood T cells: a sorted CD56 or NKG2C T cell subset, CD4+ or CD8+ T cells, or bulk PBMC T cells (not recorded which). The receptors were sampled from a woman aged 45-59 years in good health. CDR3s include the opening cysteine and the closing phenylalanine or tryptophan.

j_call: TRBJ2-1; cdr3_length: 14; v_call: TRBV20-1; cdr3_aa: CSLKRGQSPIEQFF
j_call: TRBJ1-5; cdr3_length: 13; v_call: TRBV6-1; cdr3_aa: CASSDFQGSPQHF
j_call: TRBJ2-1; cdr3_length: 14; v_call: TRBV27; cdr3_aa: CASRRAGQYNEQFF
j_call: TRBJ1-5; cdr3_length: 13; v_call: TRBV5-1; cdr3_aa: CASSLDMDQPQHF
j_call: TRBJ2-1; cdr3_length: 13; v_call: TRBV27; cdr3_aa: CASLSSSYNEQFF
j_call: TRBJ1-4; cdr3_length: 12; v_call: TRBV6-1; cdr3_aa: CATAALREKLFF
j_call: TRBJ2-1; cdr3_length: 16; v_call: TRBV4-2; cdr3_aa: CASSQKSGYSYNEQFF
j_call: TRBJ2-3; cdr3_length: 15; v_call: TRBV10-3; cdr3_aa: CAIRRGESGTDTQYF
j_call: TRBJ2-5; cdr3_length: 14; v_call: TRBV7-9; cdr3_aa: CASSTWTGQETQYF
j_call: TRBJ2-3; cdr3_length: 14; v_call: TRBV20-1; cdr3_aa: CSARVSLLAVRQYF
j_call: TRBJ2-7; cdr3_length: 16; v_call: TRBV3-1; cdr3_aa: CASSPQGVGFSYEQYF
j_call: TRBJ2-1; cdr3_length: 13; v_call: TRBV20-1; cdr3_aa: CSAPDFLAGEQFF
j_call: TRBJ2-5; cdr3_length: 15; v_call: TRBV27; cdr3_aa: CASSPTLHRLETQYF
j_call: TRBJ2-1; cdr3_length: 14; v_call: TRBV24-1; cdr3_aa: CATSVQGRASEQFF
j_call: TRBJ1-2; cdr3_length: 13; v_call: TRBV4-2; cdr3_aa: CASSQARGYGYTF
j_call: TRBJ2-5; cdr3_length: 14; v_call: TRBV30; cdr3_aa: CAWSGSGPAETQYF
j_call: TRBJ2-1; cdr3_length: 18; v_call: TRBV12-3/TRBV12-4; cdr3_aa: CASSLSRRGLATQKEQFF
j_call: TRBJ2-4; cdr3_length: 18; v_call: TRBV5-1; cdr3_aa: CASSLEGLAGGPGNIQYF
j_call: TRBJ1-1; cdr3_length: 15; v_call: TRBV11-3; cdr3_aa: CASSHPGTIRMGAFF
j_call: TRBJ2-2; cdr3_length: 13; v_call: TRBV5-1; cdr3_aa: CASSLETRGELFF
j_call: TRBJ2-5; cdr3_length: 12; v_call: TRBV5-1; cdr3_aa: CASSLEQETQYF
j_call: TRBJ2-7; cdr3_length: 14; v_call: TRBV6-4; cdr3_aa: CASSDSQGNYEQYF
j_call: TRBJ1-4; cdr3_length: 15; v_call: TRBV12-3/TRBV12-4; cdr3_aa: CASSSPTGGEEKLFF
j_call: TRBJ1-2; cdr3_length: 11; v_call: TRBV12-3/TRBV12-4; cdr3_aa: CASSLGGGYTF
j_call: TRBJ2-3; cdr3_length: 15; v_call: TRBV7-9; cdr3_aa: CASSPGLVVTDTQYF
j_call: TRBJ2-5; cdr3_length: 13; v_call: TRBV3-1; cdr3_aa: CASSQAGGETQYF
j_call: TRBJ1-2; cdr3_length: 12; v_call: TRBV5-1; cdr3_aa: CASSSGTGSYTF
j_call: TRBJ2-3; cdr3_length: 19; v_call: TRBV7-6; cdr3_aa: CASSFRRPRGPEVPDTQYF
j_call: TRBJ2-1; cdr3_length: 16; v_call: TRBV20-1; cdr3_aa: CSAREDNGRSYNEQFF
j_call: TRBJ2-1; cdr3_length: 12; v_call: TRBV24-1; cdr3_aa: CATGGVSNEQFF
j_call: TRBJ2-3; cdr3_length: 11; v_call: TRBV29-1; cdr3_aa: CSVRREGEQYF
j_call: TRBJ2-1; cdr3_length: 13; v_call: TRBV5-1; cdr3_aa: CASSSRSRNEQFF
j_call: TRBJ1-2; cdr3_length: 14; v_call: TRBV5-1; cdr3_aa: CASNPGTELYGYTF